This record looks at one T cell receptor (beta chain) sequence and its context. This record belongs to a study of blood T cell repertoires in COVID-19. Turning to the study itself: Donors in the United States, Italy and Spain gave samples during acute or convalescent COVID-19.

Under the authors' procedure: Reference gene primer amplification gave nucleated cell count estimates. Sequencing was performed with immunoSEQ multiplex PCR; in TCRdb, only in-frame clones are kept and a portion is missing. For V, J and clone size, that table is used; D and trimming come from the DNA. The sample records roughly 430,000 clones, 70% to 90% being singletons. Per the germline V gene, CDR1 is SGHTA and CDR2 is FQGNSA. V was clipped by 7 bases and J by 0 bases, with 16 bases between them. The CDR3 is made up of 17 amino acids. The receptor's source is a woman in her 40s with acute COVID-19. The chain carries TRBV7-2 and TRBJ1-6; weak D call: TRBD1 (5 bases). Sequencing was performed on PBMCs or T cells enriched from blood (not recorded which). The CDR3 DNA sequence: TGTGCCAGCACTCAACCGGGAGGGGCCTCCTATAATTCACCCCTCCACTTT. This translates into CASTQPGGASYNSPLHF.